These T cell receptor beta chains were read from a single sample in a study of blood T cell repertoires in COVID-19. Assay used: immunoSEQ multiplex PCR; TCRdb lists only in-frame clones, some missing. This table has hundreds of thousands of clones, 80% to 90% appearing once. The sample comprised peripheral blood. Receptors were obtained from a woman aged 60-75 years with COVID-19, enrolled during active disease. Each CDR3 is given with its conserved first and last residue. D genes are given only for firm matches.

J gene,D gene,V gene,CDR3 length,CDR3 protein
TRBJ1-1,TRBD1,TRBV5-5,14,CASSEDRGSTEAFF
TRBJ2-2,TRBD1,TRBV5-6,16,CASSQRDRVFTGELFF
TRBJ2-7,NA,TRBV18,12,CASSTTRSEQYF
TRBJ2-2,NA,TRBV2,14,CASSLSGNTGELFF
TRBJ2-7,NA,TRBV9,16,CASSVWTPDWSYEQYF
TRBJ2-5,NA,TRBV25-1,15,CASSPGPARGETQYF
TRBJ1-1,NA,TRBV5-1,15,CASSLGYFSNTEAFF
TRBJ1-1,NA,TRBV6-5,14,CASSPMGANTEAFF
TRBJ2-7,TRBD1,TRBV10-1,16,CASSEGVRTGHYEQYF
TRBJ2-4,TRBD2,TRBV3-1/TRBV3-2,19,CASSHTGSGLRRGKNIQYF
TRBJ2-2,TRBD1,TRBV12-3/TRBV12-4,13,CASGQGNTGELFF
TRBJ2-2,NA,TRBV7-2,14,CASSLVLGVGELFF
TRBJ2-2,NA,TRBV4-2,16,CASIRNEGSNTGELFF
TRBJ1-1,NA,TRBV30,12,CAWRTVQGEAFF
TRBJ1-6,NA,TRBV30,15,CAWATGYSYNSPLHF
TRBJ1-2,TRBD1,TRBV5-1,12,CASSVDRDGYTF
TRBJ1-1,NA,TRBV18,12,CASSLQYTEAFF
TRBJ1-1,NA,TRBV9,14,CASSVGTGWTEAFF
TRBJ2-3,TRBD2,TRBV15,17,CATSRSGSGGVIDTQYF
TRBJ1-5,NA,TRBV3-1/TRBV3-2,15,CASSQDLGFNQPQHF
TRBJ2-2,TRBD2,TRBV7-6,17,CASSFQAGLSNTGELFF
TRBJ2-2,TRBD2,TRBV7-7,17,CASSSPSGGPNTGELFF
TRBJ2-7,TRBD1,TRBV30,15,CAWMGQGPNFYEQYF
TRBJ1-3,NA,TRBV19,15,CATTRGRDSGNTIYF
TRBJ2-5,NA,TRBV18,17,CASSRLGTPGNQETQYF
TRBJ2-7,NA,TRBV27,14,CASSFRERYYEQYF
TRBJ2-5,NA,TRBV5-1,15,CASTVRGGYQETQYF
TRBJ1-6,NA,TRBV6-5,15,CASSYTGIRNSPLHF
TRBJ1-6,NA,TRBV5-1,16,CASSFGQLSYNSPLHF
TRBJ1-6,TRBD1,TRBV6-1,16,CASSASGTALFSPLHF
TRBJ1-4,TRBD1,TRBV19,16,CASSLTGVSANEKLFF
TRBJ1-6,NA,TRBV27,14,CASSLERGNSPLHF
TRBJ1-6,TRBD1,TRBV7-2,18,CASSLYRGSDRGFPPLHF
TRBJ1-2,NA,TRBV12-3/TRBV12-4,12,CASTDRSPGYTF
TRBJ1-3,NA,TRBV12-3/TRBV12-4,13,CASSIWGGNTIYF
TRBJ2-7,TRBD1,TRBV10-3,14,CAISRQGAGSEQYF
TRBJ2-3,NA,TRBV20-1,11,CSARDQNTQYF
TRBJ1-5,NA,TRBV7-9,14,CASSLEVNGGPQHF
TRBJ1-4,TRBD1,TRBV5-4,15,CASSLRTGGNEKLFF
TRBJ1-2,NA,TRBV11-2,15,CASSLNRVGYYGYTF
TRBJ1-1,NA,TRBV12-5,13,CASGTSGGTEAFF
TRBJ2-7,NA,TRBV14,14,CASSQVGRVHEQYF
TRBJ1-5,NA,TRBV6-5,13,CASSPTGNQPQHF
TRBJ1-4,TRBD1,TRBV28,14,CASRETGGGEKLFF